Below, 27 T cell receptor beta chains from the same sample are listed, as sequenced in a study of blood T cell repertoires in COVID-19. Data came from immunoSEQ multiplex PCR; TCRdb stores just in-frame clones and leaves some out. The sample lists about 64,000 clones; 88% were seen once. Sample: peripheral blood. These receptors all stem from a woman aged 55 to 70 with COVID-19, enrolled during active disease.

This chain connects TRBV6-4 to TRBJ2-3; 9 bases are a match to TRBD2. V shed 4 bases and J 3 bases; nucleotides not matched to a gene: 2. The CDR3 length is 14 residues. CDR1 and CDR2 (germline): MRHNA, SNTAGT. This CDR3 is CASSVSGGTDTQYF. CDR3 nucleotides: TGTGCCAGCAGTGTGAGCGGGGGGACAGATACGCAGTATTTT.

The V gene is TRBV6-5, the J gene TRBJ1-2; D call uncertain. Trimming stripped 10 bases from V and 5 bases from J, with 17 bases between. The V gene's germline CDR1 is MNHEY and CDR2 SVGAGI. This CDR3 is 13 amino acids long. The CDR3 DNA reads as TGTGCCACTAAAGAGGCAGATTATTATGGCTACACCTTC. Amino acids: CATKEADYYGYTF.

J is TRBJ1-2 and V is TRBV25-1; D is unresolved. The CDR3 contains 11 residues. Germline CDR1 and CDR2: MGHDK and SYGVNS. The ends were cut back, 6 bases at V and 8 bases at J, with 10 bases in the middle. The CDR3 loop is CASRTGFGYTF. CDR3 sequence (DNA): TGTGCCAGCAGAACGGGATTCGGCTACACCTTC.

This rearrangement joins TRBV18 to TRBJ2-1; D is unclear. This CDR3 contains 16 residues. Per the germline V gene, CDR1 is KGHSH and CDR2 is LQKENI. Trimming pared 3 bases from V and 2 bases from J, leaving 14 bases between. CDR3 bases: TGTGCCAGCTCACCCCCCTCGACTTTGACCTACAATGAGCAGTTCTTC. Its protein is CASSPPSTLTYNEQFF.

This chain links TRBV5-1 with TRBJ2-7; D may be TRBD1 (6 bases). V lost 4 bases and J lost 2, with 10 bases in between. Germline V gene lookup returns CDR1 SGHRS and CDR2 YFSETQ. This CDR3 is built from 13 residues. CDR3 residues: CASSEGTTYEQYF. The CDR3 region has the DNA TGCGCCAGCAGCGAGGGGACAACCTACGAGCAGTACTTC.

This chain uses TRBV3-1 (or the pseudogene TRBV3-2) with TRBJ1-5; 10 bases are shared with TRBD1. The CDR3 spans 16 residues. Germline V CDR1 and CDR2: LGHDT, YNNKEL (reference sequence). The V segment lost 2 bases and the J segment 6 bases; nucleotides outside the gene matches: 7. In DNA, the CDR3 is TGTGCCAGCAGCCAAATGGGGACAGGGGCCAGTCAGCCCCAGCATTTT. Protein product: CASSQMGTGASQPQHF.

This chain connects TRBV7-9 to TRBJ2-1; 7 bases align to TRBD1. The CDR3 extends over 15 amino acids. Germline CDR1 SEHNR, CDR2 FQNEAQ (reference sequence). Trimming took 3 bases from V and 6 from J; bases not matched to a gene: 8. The CDR3 DNA sequence: TGTGCCAGCAGCTTTGGGGACAGCTACTCCAATGAGCAGTTCTTC. It translates to CASSFGDSYSNEQFF.

CDR3 in DNA: TGTGCCAGCAGCCCCCAATCGGGGGGATCAGATACGCAGTATTTT. Its translation is CASSPQSGGSDTQYF. The chain links TRBV7-2 to TRBJ2-3; 7 nucleotides align to TRBD2. The germline CDR1 and CDR2 sequences are SGHTA and FQGNSA. V lost 5 bases and J lost 4; bases outside the gene matches: 9. This CDR3 has 15 residues.

This chain uses TRBV28 with TRBJ2-7, with 9 bases identical to TRBD1. The CDR3 is 14 amino acids. Trimming removed 4 bases from V and 5 bases from J; junction bases left unmatched: 6. Germline V gene lookup returns CDR1 MDHEN and CDR2 SYDVKM. The DNA of the CDR3 is TGTGCCAGCAGTTCCGGGACAGGGAGGAACGAGCAGTACTTC. It is translated as CASSSGTGRNEQYF. Supplemented by reference TRBV28 and TRBJ2-7, the full variable domain reads DVKVTQSSRYLVKRTGEKVFLECVQDMDHENMFWYRQDPGLGLRLIYFSYDVKMKEKGDIPEGYSVSREKKERFSLILESASTNQTSMYLCASSSGTGRNEQYFGPGTRLTVT.

In this sample, this clone turned up once. This CDR3 reads CASSALQETQYF. In nucleotides, the CDR3 is TGTGCCAGCAGCGCGCTTCAAGAGACCCAGTACTTC. This chain uses TRBV12-3 or TRBV12-4 with TRBJ2-5, with D unclear. Deletions cut 6 bases from V and 2 bases from J, with 7 bases between. The CDR3 consists of 12 residues.

V gene TRBV18 combines with J gene TRBJ1-4; unclear D gene. CDR3 size: 15 residues. Per the germline V gene, CDR1 is KGHSH and CDR2 is LQKENI. V was clipped by 1 base and J by 5 bases, with 11 bases between them. The chain's CDR3 is CASSPRERVNEKLFF. In nucleotides, the CDR3 is TGTGCCAGCTCACCACGAGAACGGGTGAATGAAAAACTGTTTTTT.

The chain uses TRBV4-3 and TRBJ2-7, with TRBD2 identical over 8 bases. In germline, CDR1 is LGHNA, CDR2 YSLEER. V gave up 5 bases and J gave up 3 bases; unmatched junction bases: 0. The CDR3 extends over 12 amino acids. Here the CDR3 reads CASSSGGYEQYF. CDR3 bases: TGCGCCAGCAGCAGCGGGGGCTACGAGCAGTACTTC.

J is TRBJ2-5 and V is TRBV6-5, with D possibly TRBD1 on 6 matching bases. Germline loops: CDR1 MNHEY, CDR2 SVGAGI. This CDR3 has 15 amino acids. The V gene lost 7 bases and the J gene lost 4 bases, with 19 bases spanning the gap. CDR3 nucleotides: TGTGCCAGCAAATGGACAGCTTTAATATCAGAGACCCAGTACTTC. It specifies CASKWTALISETQYF.

CDR3 sequence: CASSWAGESYEQYF. The DNA of the CDR3 is TGTGCCAGCAGCTGGGCCGGGGAGTCCTACGAGCAGTACTTC. This chain joins TRBV7-9 and TRBJ2-7; D possibly corresponds to TRBD2 (5 bases). CDR1 is SEHNR, CDR2 FQNEAQ, per germline (reference sequence). There are 14 residues in the CDR3. The V end was cut by 4 bases, the J end by 1 base, with 11 bases between.

This chain uses TRBV5-6 with TRBJ1-1; 7 bases line up with TRBD1. The CDR3 has 15 residues. CDR1 is SGHDT and CDR2 is YYEEEE in the germline V gene. The V segment lost 4 bases and the J segment 1 base; nucleotides outside the gene matches: 7. CDR3 sequence: CASSQGGDPNTEAFF. The CDR3 DNA is TGTGCCAGCAGCCAAGGGGGCGACCCGAACACTGAAGCTTTCTTT.

The chain joins TRBV10-3 to TRBJ1-6, with 7 bases lining up with TRBD1. V was pared by 10 bases and J by 10 bases, with 7 bases of the junction left unmatched. There are 12 residues in the CDR3. CDR1 ENHRY and CDR2 SYGVKD come from the germline V gene. DNA of the CDR3: TGTGCCAATCACAACAGGGGCTCACCCCTCCACTTT. It is translated as CANHNRGSPLHF.

V and J are TRBV10-3 and TRBJ1-1; no firm D call. Trimming took off 6 bases at V and 11 bases at J, with 16 bases between the two ends. The CDR3 runs 12 residues. CDR1 is ENHRY, CDR2 SYGVKD, per germline. The CDR3 is CAISPEATRAFF. DNA of the CDR3: TGTGCCATCAGCCCCGAGGCCACACGGGCTTTCTTT.

The chain combines TRBV5-8 with TRBJ1-5, with TRBD1 matching over 7 bases. Germline loops: CDR1 SGHTS, CDR2 YDEGEE. The trim removed 2 bases at V and 13 bases at J, leaving 12 bases unmatched. This CDR3 region has 14 residues. The CDR3 sequence: CASSLGQDWAKQHF. The DNA for the CDR3 is TGTGCCAGCAGCTTAGGACAGGATTGGGCCAAACAGCATTTT.

This clone has just a few counts. The V call is TRBV5-4, the J call TRBJ2-2; 8 nucleotides agree with TRBD2. Trimming at V came to 3 bases and at J to 6 bases, leaving 10 bases not matched to a gene. There are 16 residues in the CDR3. Germline CDR1 is SGHNT and CDR2 is YYREEE (reference sequence). The CDR3: CASSSPGRGEAGELFF. The CDR3 coding sequence is TGTGCCAGCAGCTCCCCCGGGAGGGGAGAGGCCGGGGAGCTGTTTTTT.

V gene TRBV3-1 (or the pseudogene TRBV3-2) combines with J gene TRBJ2-3; the match to TRBD2 covers 8 bases. V lost 2 bases to trimming and J lost 4 bases; unmatched junction nucleotides: 5. The CDR3 is 15 residues long. In germline, CDR1 is LGHDT, CDR2 YNNKEL (reference sequence). The CDR3, as DNA: TGTGCCAGCAGCCAACGGGCGGGGGGTTCAGATACGCAGTATTTT. This encodes CASSQRAGGSDTQYF.

This sequence joins TRBV5-1 and TRBJ1-2; D call uncertain. CDR3 length: 13 residues. Germline V gene data show CDR1 as SGHRS and CDR2 as YFSETQ. The germline V and J ends were trimmed by 4 bases and 8 bases, with 15 bases remaining between them. In nucleotides, the CDR3 is TGCGCCAGCAGCCCACAAGTCGACAACGGCTACACCTTC. It codes for CASSPQVDNGYTF.

This rearrangement joins TRBV28 to TRBJ1-2; 9 bases fit TRBD1. This CDR3 contains 12 residues. CDR1 is MDHEN and CDR2 is SYDVKM in the germline V gene. The trim removed 4 bases at V and 8 bases at J, leaving 2 bases unmatched. The CDR3 loop reads CASSWTGEGYTF. In DNA, the CDR3 is TGTGCCAGCAGTTGGACAGGGGAAGGCTACACCTTC.

The rearrangement uses TRBV6-1 and TRBJ2-1, with D maybe TRBD1 (8 bases). The CDR3 consists of 11 residues. Germline loops: CDR1 MNHNS, CDR2 SASEGT. Trimming shortened V by 5 bases and J by 12 bases, and 11 bases separated the two germline ends. For the CDR3, the DNA is TGTGCCAGCAGTAGCGGGACAGGGCAGTTCTTC. This codes for CASSSGTGQFF.

The chain employs TRBV5-1 and TRBJ2-7; TRBD2 might be the D (6 bases). From germline, CDR1 is SGHRS and CDR2 YFSETQ. Trimming took off 3 bases at V and 2 bases at J, with 18 bases between the two ends. This CDR3 contains 16 residues. The chain's CDR3 is CASSSSSGTGAYEQYF. The CDR3 coding sequence is TGCGCCAGCAGCTCAAGCTCCGGGACGGGAGCCTACGAGCAGTACTTC.

The CDR3 spells CATSRDLMGHSLREQYF. CDR3 bases: TGTGCCACCAGCAGAGATCTTATGGGACACTCCCTTAGAGAGCAGTACTTC. The chain couples TRBV15 to TRBJ2-7; tentatively, D is TRBD1 (6 bases). The germline gives CDR1 LNHNV, CDR2 YYDKDF (reference sequence). The germline V and J ends were trimmed by 0 bases and 7 bases, with 22 bases remaining between them. CDR3 length equals 17 residues.

The chain joins TRBV4-1 to TRBJ2-5; 10 nucleotides agree with TRBD1. J gave up 0 bases and V 4 bases, and 8 bases lay outside the gene matches. CDR3 length equals 17 residues. Germline CDR1 reads MGHRA; CDR2 reads YSYEKL. CDR3 sequence: CASSPDRGGIDQETQYF. The DNA of the CDR3 is TGCGCCAGCAGCCCGGACAGGGGGGGGATTGACCAAGAGACCCAGTACTTC.

The chain recombines TRBV9 with TRBJ1-5; no clear D gene. Germline V CDR1 and CDR2: SGDLS, YYNGEE. Trimming pared 0 bases from V and 1 base from J, leaving 14 bases between. The CDR3 is made up of 17 amino acids. For the CDR3, the DNA is TGTGCCAGCAGCGTAGCTATTGGGGAGAGGAGCAATCAGCCCCAGCATTTT. It is translated as CASSVAIGERSNQPQHF. The full variable domain, completed using reference TRBV9 and TRBJ1-5, is DSGVTQTPKHLITATGQRVTLRCSPRSGDLSVYWYQQSLDQGLQFLIQYYNGEERAKGNILERFSAQQFPDLHSELNLSSLELGDSALYFCASSVAIGERSNQPQHFGDGTRLSIL.